The next 24 T cell receptor beta chains were all read from a single sample in a study of blood T cell repertoires in COVID-19. Sequenced by immunoSEQ multiplex PCR; TCRdb stores in-frame clones only, minus some. In the table there are approximately 250,000 clones, around 89% of which are singletons. Sequenced input: PBMCs or T cells enriched from blood (not recorded which). The receptors originated from a woman in her 30s with acute COVID-19.

The chain employs TRBV10-3 and TRBJ2-1; 7 positions match TRBD2. Per the germline V gene, CDR1 is ENHRY and CDR2 is SYGVKD. Germline trimming cut 2 bases from V and 4 bases from J; bases unmatched to any gene: 5. The CDR3 loop spans 15 amino acids. CDR3 in amino acids: CAISEGRESYNEQFF. CDR3 nucleotides: TGTGCCATCAGTGAGGGGCGGGAGAGTTACAATGAGCAGTTCTTC.

The chain has TRBV20-1 and TRBJ2-1; 11 nucleotides align to TRBD2. Trimming at V came to 3 bases and at J to 0 bases, leaving 7 bases not matched to a gene. The CDR3 covers 17 residues. The germline gives CDR1 DFQATT, CDR2 SNEGSKA (reference sequence). Written as DNA, the CDR3 is TGCAGTGCTAGTGATAGCGGGAGGGTCGGCTCCTACAATGAGCAGTTCTTC. Protein: CSASDSGRVGSYNEQFF.

The gene calls are TRBV11-2 and TRBJ2-1; TRBD1 might be the D (6 bases). CDR3 length equals 15 residues. Germline CDR1 and CDR2: SGHAT and FQNNGV. Trimming took 1 base from V and 6 from J, leaving 13 bases between them. The CDR3 DNA sequence: TGTGCCAGCAGCTTAGGGATCTGGGGGCTCAATGAGCAGTTCTTC. Amino acid sequence: CASSLGIWGLNEQFF.

V is TRBV10-3 and J is TRBJ1-5; 8 nucleotides line up with TRBD1. After removal of 3 bases from V and 7 bases from J, the junction contained 8 bases not matched to a gene. The germline gives CDR1 ENHRY, CDR2 SYGVKD. The CDR3 extends over 15 amino acids. CDR3 amino acids: CAISDSDRANQPQHF. Here the CDR3 DNA reads TGTGCCATCAGTGACTCGGACAGGGCCAACCAGCCCCAGCATTTT.

The chain has TRBV28 and TRBJ1-2; D not resolved. V lost 11 bases and J lost 8, with 15 bases in between. Germline CDR1 is MDHEN and CDR2 is SYDVKM. The CDR3 totals 11 residues. This CDR3 reads CAARGSYGYTF. CDR3 in DNA: TGTGCCGCCCGAGGGAGTTACGGCTACACCTTC.

The chain uses TRBV7-9 and TRBJ2-1, with TRBD1 matching 7 bases. V shed 5 bases, J shed 7 bases, and the junction held 11 bases outside the gene matches. The V gene's germline CDR1 is SEHNR and CDR2 FQNEAQ (reference sequence). The CDR3 extends over 15 amino acids. The CDR3 sequence: CASSVLRDSKNEQFF. The CDR3 region has the DNA TGTGCCAGCAGCGTCCTCAGGGACAGCAAAAATGAGCAGTTCTTC. Full variable domain (outside the CDR3, taken from reference TRBV7-9 and TRBJ2-1): DTGVSQNPRHKITKRGQNVTFRCDPISEHNRLYWYRQTLGQGPEFLTYFQNEAQLEKSRLLSDRFSAERPKGSFSTLEIQRTEQGDSAMYLCASSVLRDSKNEQFFGPGTRLTVL.

The V and J genes are TRBV19 and TRBJ1-5; 9 bases agree with TRBD1. The germline CDR1 and CDR2 sequences are LNHDA and SQIVND (reference sequence). The CDR3 has 19 amino acids. The trim removed 6 bases at V and 0 bases at J, leaving 15 bases unmatched. Here the CDR3 reads CASSRDRDTVPYSNQPQHF. CDR3 DNA sequence: TGTGCCAGTAGCCGGGACAGGGACACGGTCCCTTATAGCAATCAGCCCCAGCATTTT.

The chain joins TRBV7-6 to TRBJ2-7; 9 positions agree with TRBD1. This CDR3 has 15 amino acids. CDR1 SGHVS and CDR2 FNYEAQ come from the germline V gene. V lost 2 bases, J lost 6 bases, and 8 bases stayed unmatched. CDR3 amino acids: CASSLTWDRVGEQYF. CDR3 DNA: TGTGCCAGCAGCTTAACATGGGACAGGGTAGGCGAGCAGTACTTC. Full variable domain (rest looked up from reference TRBV7-6 and TRBJ2-7): GAGVSQSPRYKVTKRGQDVALRCDPISGHVSLYWYRQALGQGPEFLTYFNYEAQQDKSGLPNDRFSAERPEGSISTLTIQRTEQRDSAMYRCASSLTWDRVGEQYFGPGTRLTVT.

This clone has more than one count but fewer than ten. The chain couples TRBV7-2 to TRBJ2-2, with D tentatively TRBD2 (6 bases). V was trimmed by 4 bases and J by 4 bases, leaving 13 bases between them. The CDR3 consists of 15 residues. Germline V lookup: CDR1 SGHTA, CDR2 FQGNSA. CDR3 nucleotide sequence: TGTGCCAGCAGCTCCGGGAGTGTGGTCACCGGGGAGCTGTTTTTT. This codes for CASSSGSVVTGELFF.

The rearrangement joins TRBV18 to TRBJ2-7; 9 nucleotides line up with TRBD1. V lost 1 base and J lost 0; bases outside the gene matches: 7. Germline CDR1 is KGHSH and CDR2 is LQKENI. The CDR3 contains 17 residues. The CDR3 sequence: CASSPQPGQGPSYEQYF. The CDR3 region has the DNA TGTGCCAGCTCACCACAACCGGGACAGGGCCCCTCCTACGAGCAGTACTTC.

J is TRBJ2-7 and V is TRBV2, with 7 nucleotides matching TRBD1. The V and J ends lost 6 bases and 3 bases, in that order; junction bases with no gene match: 5. This CDR3 spans 13 amino acids. The V gene's germline CDR1 is SNHLY and CDR2 FYNNEI. In DNA, the CDR3 is TGTGCCAGCAGAAGGGACAGAAACTACGAGCAGTACTTC. It is translated as CASRRDRNYEQYF.

The CDR3 DNA is TGTGCCAGCAGTTTGATTAGCCAAGAGACCCAGTACTTC. Translation: CASSLISQETQYF. This chain uses TRBV28 with TRBJ2-5; D is undetermined. Trimming took 3 bases from V and 1 from J, leaving 6 bases between them. This CDR3 is 13 amino acids long. In germline, CDR1 is MDHEN, CDR2 SYDVKM.

The table lists this clone with a count of one. In the same sample, other DNA sequences code for this CDR3. The CDR3 sequence: CAWSSGSTDTQYF. CDR3 bases: TGTGCCTGGAGTAGCGGGAGCACAGATACGCAGTATTTT. The V and J genes are TRBV30 and TRBJ2-3, with a weak D call TRBD2 (6 bases). Germline V gene sequence: CDR1 GTSNPN, CDR2 SVGIG (reference sequence). Deletions cut 2 bases from V and 0 bases from J, with 6 bases between. CDR3 length: 13 residues.

The genes are TRBV6-6 and TRBJ1-6, with a possible D match to TRBD1 (6 bases). Germline lookup yields CDR1 MNHNY and CDR2 SVGAGI (reference sequence). The length of the CDR3 is 14 residues. Trimming cost V 6 bases and J 8 bases, with 14 bases left between them. The CDR3 nucleotides read TGTGCCAGCAGCCCAGGGGTTTCGGATTCACCCCTCCACTTT. It translates to CASSPGVSDSPLHF.

The chain combines TRBV27 with TRBJ2-1, with TRBD1 matching over 12 bases. Losses at the gene ends were 4 bases for V and 5 bases for J; bases not matched to a gene: 15. This CDR3 spans 19 amino acids. CDR1 MNHEY and CDR2 SMNVEV come from the germline V gene (reference sequence). The CDR3 DNA reads as TGTGCCAGCAGTTCCGGGACAGGGGGCTTTGGACTAGCGGACAATGAGCAGTTCTTC. Its translation is CASSSGTGGFGLADNEQFF.

The chain carries TRBV27 and TRBJ2-1; 14 bases are a match to TRBD2. This CDR3 contains 17 residues. Germline V gives CDR1 MNHEY, CDR2 SMNVEV (reference sequence). The ends lost 4 bases at V and 9 bases at J; junction bases unmatched: 11. The CDR3 here is CASSWIPGLAGVSEQFF. The CDR3 nucleotides are TGTGCCAGCAGTTGGATCCCGGGACTAGCGGGAGTAAGTGAGCAGTTCTTC.

The rearrangement joins TRBV27 to TRBJ2-3; 9 bases are shared with TRBD2. V lost 6 bases, J lost 0 bases, and 7 bases stayed unmatched. The germline V gene has CDR1 MNHEY and CDR2 SMNVEV (reference sequence). The CDR3 spans 16 residues. The CDR3 DNA sequence: TGTGCCAGCAGCGTAGCGGGGGCATTTAGCACAGATACGCAGTATTTT. Residues: CASSVAGAFSTDTQYF.

The V call is TRBV7-8, the J call TRBJ2-7, with 7 bases fitting TRBD2. CDR1 and CDR2 from the germline V gene are SGHVS and FQNEAQ. Trimming cost V 5 bases and J 1 base; bases outside gene matches: 8. This CDR3 contains 15 residues. In DNA, the CDR3 is TGTGCCAGCAGCCCCTTGCGGGGGACTTCCTACGAGCAGTACTTC. As protein: CASSPLRGTSYEQYF.

This chain joins TRBV9 and TRBJ2-7; 12 bases are a match to TRBD2. With V trimmed by 0 bases and J by 2 bases, 9 bases remained unmatched. The CDR3 is 18 residues long. CDR1 SGDLS and CDR2 YYNGEE come from the germline V gene. The CDR3 sequence is CASSVGGLAGGPPYEQYF. DNA for the CDR3: TGTGCCAGCAGCGTAGGTGGGCTAGCGGGAGGGCCACCCTACGAGCAGTACTTC.

The chain is built from TRBV6-2 or TRBV6-3 and TRBJ2-1; D is uncertain. Germline loops: CDR1 MNHEY, CDR2 SVGEGT. Trimming took 5 bases from V and 7 from J, leaving 12 bases between them. This CDR3 has 13 residues. The CDR3 is CASSPPGGNEQFF. The CDR3 nucleotides are TGTGCCAGCAGTCCACCCGGCGGTAATGAGCAGTTCTTC.

This clone was found once. The chain combines TRBV29-1 with TRBJ2-4; TRBD2 agrees at 14 bases. Germline loops: CDR1 SQVTM, CDR2 ANQGSEA. J gave up 7 bases and V 4 bases, and 0 bases lay outside the gene matches. The CDR3 contains 13 residues. As DNA, the CDR3 is TGCAGCGTTGGACTAGCGGGAGGGAACATTCAGTACTTC. It is translated as CSVGLAGGNIQYF.

This clone was observed a few times. V and J are TRBV5-4 and TRBJ1-4; D gene uncertain. Germline CDR1 reads SGHNT; CDR2 reads YYREEE (reference sequence). The CDR3 extends over 14 amino acids. With 0 bases removed from V and 10 bases from J, the gap between germline ends came to 13 bases. The CDR3, as DNA: TGTGCCAGCAGCTTGGCGGCCACGGGTGGAAAACTGTTTTTT. It specifies CASSLAATGGKLFF.

This chain uses TRBV6-6 with TRBJ1-6, with TRBD1 as a possible D gene (5 bases). CDR1 and CDR2 from the germline V gene are MNHNY and SVGAGI (reference sequence). V lost 2 bases, J lost 3 bases, and 11 bases lay in between. The CDR3 consists of 16 residues. The CDR3 bases are TGTGCCAGCAGTTACGTGCAGGGCCTCTATAATTCACCCCTCCACTTT. Its translation is CASSYVQGLYNSPLHF.

CDR3 bases: TGTGCCAGCAGCCAGACTGGGGCGGGATACCGGAGCAGCTACAATGAGCAGTTCTTC. Translation gives CASSQTGAGYRSSYNEQFF. The rearrangement uses TRBV14 and TRBJ2-1; TRBD2 is a possible D gene (6 bases). This CDR3 is 19 amino acids long. Trimming stripped 3 bases from V and 3 bases from J, with 24 bases between. The germline CDR1 and CDR2 sequences are SGHDN and FVKESK.